This paragraph covers one T cell receptor beta chain sequence. This entry belongs to a study of T cell changes during pregnancy in multiple sclerosis. After removal of 0 bases from V and 0 bases from J, the junction contained 11 bases not matched to a gene. The V gene's germline CDR1 is SEHNR and CDR2 FQNEAQ (reference sequence). The length of the CDR3 is 19 residues. Generated by immunoSEQ multiplex PCR, the TCRdb table keeps only in-frame clones and is missing some. The table lists fewer than 60,000 clones, approximately 90% of them singletons. The source material was peripheral blood, sampled after pregnancy. The chain is built from TRBV7-9 and TRBJ2-3; 8 nucleotides align to TRBD2. The receptor was isolated from a female donor in good health, enrolled as a control in a pregnancy study. CDR3 protein: CASSLASGVILSSTDTQYF. CDR3 coding DNA: TGTGCCAGCAGCTTAGCTAGCGGGGTCATACTCTCTAGCACAGATACGCAGTATTTT.